The rows below give T cell receptor beta chains drawn from one sample of a study of T cells in tuberculosis. The table came from immunoSEQ multiplex PCR; TCRdb's copy has only in-frame clones and leaves some out. The sample holds more than 70,000 clones, roughly 88% seen once. The specimen was CD1b-GMM tetramer-negative cells sorted from PBMCs. Every receptor here comes from an adult woman with latent tuberculosis. Each CDR3 is given with its conserved first and last residue. D genes are given only for firm matches. Clone size is given for some rows only: seen once, a few or many times, or a class if the clone is expanded.

CDR3aa,CDR3nt,v_gene,d_gene,abundance,j_gene
CATSREGDEQFF,TGTGCCACCAGCAGAGAAGGGGATGAGCAGTTCTTC,TRBV15,NA,NA,TRBJ2-1
CASSASTGVSTDTQYF,TGTGCTAGCAGCGCCTCGACAGGCGTTTCCACAGATACGCAGTATTTT,TRBV7-7,NA,NA,TRBJ2-3
CASSEYIRGRAFF,TGTGCCAGCAGTGAATATATTCGCGGGCGGGCTTTCTTT,TRBV25-1,NA,NA,TRBJ1-1
CASSSLSPDNEQFF,TGCGCCAGCAGCTCCCTATCTCCCGACAATGAGCAGTTCTTC,TRBV5-1,NA,NA,TRBJ2-1
CASSIGGTGTKIYGYTF,TGTGCCAGTAGTATAGGGGGGACAGGGACGAAAATATATGGCTACACCTTC,TRBV19,TRBD1,few,TRBJ1-2
CASSAHAGGRSNEQFF,TGTGCCAGCAGTGCCCACGCGGGGGGGCGCTCCAATGAGCAGTTCTTC,TRBV9,TRBD2,NA,TRBJ2-1
CASSQERGPPGGETQYF,TGCGCCAGCAGCCAAGAAAGGGGCCCTCCGGGTGGTGAGACCCAGTACTTC,TRBV4-1,NA,once,TRBJ2-5
CASSYRVNGVNEQFF,TGTGCCAGCAGCTACAGGGTAAACGGAGTGAATGAGCAGTTCTTC,TRBV21-1,NA,NA,TRBJ2-1
CASSLGQPDLRSSYNSPLHF,TGTGCCAGCAGCCTAGGACAGCCTGACCTTAGGAGCTCCTATAATTCACCCCTCCACTTT,TRBV9,NA,NA,TRBJ1-6
CASRLRNTGELFF,TGTGCCAGCAGGCTTAGGAACACCGGGGAGCTGTTTTTT,TRBV27,NA,few,TRBJ2-2
CATRQGKTEKLFF,TGTGCCACCCGACAGGGAAAGACTGAAAAACTGTTTTTT,TRBV6-6,TRBD1,few,TRBJ1-4
CASSLRGDSTTNEKLFF,TGCGCCAGCAGCTTGAGAGGCGACAGTACAACTAATGAAAAACTGTTTTTT,TRBV5-1,NA,NA,TRBJ1-4
CASSQERSGSYEQYF,TGCGCCAGCAGCCAAGAAAGGTCAGGTTCCTACGAGCAGTACTTC,TRBV4-1,NA,once,TRBJ2-7
CAGWKRGFNEQFF,TGTGCCGGATGGAAGCGGGGTTTTAATGAGCAGTTCTTC,TRBV30,TRBD2,NA,TRBJ2-1
CASSLGLAGDAIYEQFF,TGTGCCAGCAGCCTCGGACTAGCAGGGGACGCTATCTATGAGCAGTTCTTC,TRBV7-6,TRBD2,NA,TRBJ2-1
CASSEGPGNSPLHF,TGCGCCAGCAGCGAGGGCCCCGGTAATTCACCCCTCCACTTT,TRBV5-1,NA,NA,TRBJ1-6
CASSPPGGTGGSDTQYF,TGTGCCAGCAGCCCGCCAGGGGGGACAGGGGGTTCAGATACGCAGTATTTT,TRBV5-4,TRBD1,NA,TRBJ2-3
CASRDPGEGDIQYF,TGTGCCAGCAGAGACCCAGGGGAAGGTGACATTCAGTACTTC,TRBV2,NA,NA,TRBJ2-4
CSRWRAHGYTF,TGCTCTCGGTGGAGGGCTCATGGCTACACCTTC,TRBV23-1,NA,NA,TRBJ1-2
CASSVGGMNTEAFF,TGTGCCAGCAGTGTTGGAGGGATGAACACTGAAGCTTTCTTT,TRBV25-1,NA,NA,TRBJ1-1
CSARGGNFWF,TGCAGTGCAAGAGGGGGCAACTTCTGGTTT,TRBV20-1,TRBD1,NA,TRBJ1-1
CASKRQQLSSYEQYF,TGTGCCAGCAAACGACAGCAACTCTCCTCCTACGAGCAGTACTTC,TRBV6-5,NA,NA,TRBJ2-7
CASSLGAYRVMNEQFF,TGTGCCAGCAGCTTGGGGGCGTACAGGGTGATGAATGAGCAGTTCTTC,TRBV5-6,NA,NA,TRBJ2-1
CASSQSPGGSGGYTF,TGTGCCAGCAGCCAATCCCCAGGGGGCTCTGGTGGCTACACCTTC,TRBV2,TRBD1,NA,TRBJ1-2
CAWDRGPLNTEAFF,TGTGCCTGGGACAGGGGGCCTTTGAACACTGAAGCTTTCTTT,TRBV30,TRBD1,NA,TRBJ1-1
CSVYGQGTEAFF,TGCAGCGTCTACGGACAGGGCACTGAAGCTTTCTTT,TRBV29-1,TRBD1,NA,TRBJ1-1
CASSLLTGQGANSGYTF,TGTGCCAGCAGTCTTCTAACGGGACAGGGGGCTAATAGTGGCTACACCTTC,TRBV7-8,TRBD1,once,TRBJ1-2
CASRRTGEGNSPLHF,TGTGCCAGCAGAAGGACAGGGGAGGGTAATTCACCCCTCCACTTT,TRBV6-4,TRBD1,NA,TRBJ1-6
CASSIETKAETQYF,TGTGCCAGTAGTATAGAGACTAAAGCGGAGACCCAGTACTTC,TRBV19,NA,NA,TRBJ2-5
CASSLTQGYYGYTF,TGTGCCAGCAGTTTGACGCAGGGTTACTATGGCTACACCTTC,TRBV27,NA,NA,TRBJ1-2
CASSYTRDSLVPLYTF,TGTGCCAGCAGTTACACTCGGGACAGCCTAGTTCCTCTCTACACCTTC,TRBV6-5,TRBD1,NA,TRBJ1-2
CASSSSTGTSSYNSPLHF,NA,TRBV27,NA,NA,TRBJ1-6